This record covers a single T cell receptor (beta chain). Antigen: not known. The data belong to a study of CD8 T cells in Susac syndrome. CD8+ and CD4+ T cells circulating in blood were sequenced for TCR beta. Broader study findings: A relatively small number of individuals underwent TCR sequencing and HLA analysis.

RNA totalling about 0.45 to 1 ug underwent reverse transcription with random hexamers. TCRdb re-called the immunoSEQ multiplex PCR reads with MiXCR, one entry per CDR3 protein. The table has 250,000 or so distinct CDR3 sequences, 85% to 95% seen once; the top ten hold about 0.07%. CDR3 length: 16 amino acids. V lost 5 bases and J lost 3; bases outside the gene matches: 11. Germline CDR1 reads SGHAT; CDR2 reads FQDESV (reference sequence). This receptor was taken from a human donor with multiple sclerosis. The chain employs TRBV11-1 and TRBJ2-7; 9 bases agree with TRBD1. Sequences were obtained from CD4+ T cells from PBMCs. The CDR3 DNA reads as TGTGCCAGCAGCAATACGCCGGGACAGGGTGTCTACGAGCAGTACTTC. Protein product: CASSNTPGQGVYEQYF.